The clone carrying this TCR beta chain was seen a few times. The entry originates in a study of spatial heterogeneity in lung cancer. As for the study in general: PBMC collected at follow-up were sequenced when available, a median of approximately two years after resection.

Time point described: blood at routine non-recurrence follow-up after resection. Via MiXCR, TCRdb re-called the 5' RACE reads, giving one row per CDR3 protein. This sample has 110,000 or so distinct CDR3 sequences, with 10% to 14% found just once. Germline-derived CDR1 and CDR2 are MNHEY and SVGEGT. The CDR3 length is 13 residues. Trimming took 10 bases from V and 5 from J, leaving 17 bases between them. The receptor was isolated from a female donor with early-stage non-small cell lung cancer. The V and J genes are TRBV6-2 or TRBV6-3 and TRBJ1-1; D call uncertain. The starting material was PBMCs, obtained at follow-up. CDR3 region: CAIRWNPGTEAFF. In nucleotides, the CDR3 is TGTGCCATTCGATGGAACCCCGGGACTGAAGCTTTCTTT.